Each of the 18 T cell receptor beta chains below was sequenced from the same sample in a study of brain T cells in children with intractable seizures. TCRdb's copy holds only in-frame clones and misses some; the assay was immunoSEQ multiplex PCR. The sample has 300,000 to 400,000 clones, over 85% seen once; the top ten hold about 6%. The time point denotes: blood from clinic visit 5 months post-surgery; TSC patient then seizure free. Sequenced material: peripheral blood, taken roughly 5 months after surgery. These receptors all stem from a boy in the first two years of life with tuberous sclerosis and intractable seizures.

The chain uses TRBV21-1 and TRBJ1-6; the table's D call, TRBD1, has no DNA check behind it. TRBV21-1 constitutes a pseudogene. CDR3 length equals 20 residues. The CDR3 here is CASSTGQGAITPRHNSPLHF. CDR3 coding DNA: TGTGCCAGCAGCACAGGACAGGGGGCGATCACGCCCCGCCATAATTCACCCCTCCACTTT.

The chain uses TRBV21-1 and TRBJ2-3. TRBV21-1 is tagged as a pseudogene. The CDR3 covers 15 residues. For the CDR3, the DNA is TGTGCCAGCAGCAAAGAGTGCCCCCGCACAGATACGCAGTATTTT. As protein: CASSKECPRTDTQYF.

This chain links TRBV5-1 with TRBJ1-2; 10 bases map to TRBD1. V was pared by 4 bases and J by 2 bases, with 2 bases of the junction left unmatched. The CDR3 loop spans 14 amino acids. Germline V gene lookup returns CDR1 SGHRS and CDR2 YFSETQ. The CDR3 spells CASSGQGDNYGYTF. Written as DNA, the CDR3 is TGCGCCAGCAGCGGACAGGGGGACAACTATGGCTACACCTTC.

The V gene is TRBV5-6, the J gene TRBJ1-2; no reliable D call. This CDR3 has 14 residues. Germline lookup yields CDR1 SGHDT and CDR2 YYEEEE. V was cut by 0 bases and J by 8 bases, with 14 bases left in between. The CDR3 sequence is CASSLGIFGMGYTF. For the CDR3, the DNA is TGTGCCAGCAGCTTGGGGATTTTCGGGATGGGCTACACCTTC.

Turning to this clone: Other DNA variants within this sample encode the same CDR3. This CDR3 is CASSLGLAGSSYNEQFF. CDR3 coding DNA: TGCGCCAGCAGCCTCGGACTAGCGGGATCTTCCTACAATGAGCAGTTCTTC. The chain employs TRBV5-1 and TRBJ2-1; 12 positions agree with TRBD2. The CDR3 is 17 residues long. Germline lookup yields CDR1 SGHRS and CDR2 YFSETQ. The V gene end was trimmed by 4 bases and the J gene end by 1 base; junction bases not matched to a gene: 6.

The chain joins TRBV3-1 (or the pseudogene TRBV3-2) to TRBJ2-7; 7 nucleotides line up with TRBD1. The germline CDR1 and CDR2 sequences are LGHDT and YNNKEL (reference sequence). After removal of 6 bases from V and 2 bases from J, the junction contained 4 bases not matched to a gene. This CDR3 is built from 13 residues. The DNA for the CDR3 is TGTGCCAGCAGGCGAGGGGGCACCTACGAGCAGTACTTC. Translating gives CASRRGGTYEQYF.

This clone occurred once. The V call is TRBV27, the J call TRBJ1-2; 9 nucleotides line up with TRBD1. V was pared by 3 bases and J by 8 bases, with 7 bases of the junction left unmatched. The CDR3 is 14 residues long. Germline lookup yields CDR1 MNHEY and CDR2 SMNVEV (reference sequence). The CDR3 is CASSFNGQGIGYTF. In nucleotides, the CDR3 is TGTGCCAGCAGTTTCAACGGACAGGGGATAGGCTACACCTTC.

The chain joins TRBV11-2 to TRBJ2-7; 7 bases agree with TRBD2. After removal of 2 bases from V and 2 bases from J, the junction contained 6 bases not matched to a gene. CDR1 is SGHAT and CDR2 is FQNNGV in the germline V gene. The length of the CDR3 is 15 residues. CDR3 in amino acids: CASSLPGLQTYEQYF. The CDR3 nucleotides are TGTGCCAGCAGCTTACCGGGACTACAAACCTACGAGCAGTACTTC. Full variable domain (remainder filled in from reference TRBV11-2 and TRBJ2-7): EAGVAQSPRYKIIEKRQSVAFWCNPISGHATLYWYQQILGQGPKLLIQFQNNGVVDDSQLPKDRFSAERLKGVDSTLKIQPAKLEDSAVYLCASSLPGLQTYEQYFGPGTRLTVT.

The chain recombines TRBV30 with TRBJ1-1, with no clear D. From germline, CDR1 is GTSNPN and CDR2 SVGIG (reference sequence). V was clipped by 3 bases and J by 3 bases, with 11 bases between them. The CDR3 sequence is 13 residues long. As DNA, the CDR3 is TGTGCCTGGAGGCGAACGCTGGACACTGAAGCTTTCTTT. Its protein is CAWRRTLDTEAFF.

This clone appeared a single time. V gene TRBV11-2 combines with J gene TRBJ1-1, with 7 nucleotides matching TRBD1. The V gene's germline CDR1 is SGHAT and CDR2 FQNNGV. With 4 bases clipped from V and 2 bases from J, the junction kept 7 bases outside the gene matches. The CDR3 runs to 15 residues. CDR3 in amino acids: CASSYSTGANTEAFF. CDR3 nucleotides: TGTGCCAGCAGCTACAGCACAGGGGCCAACACTGAAGCTTTCTTT.

The rearrangement uses TRBV3-1 (or the pseudogene TRBV3-2) and TRBJ1-2; D is possibly TRBD1 (6 bases). Germline-derived CDR1 and CDR2 are LGHDT and YNNKEL (reference sequence). V was cut by 4 bases and J by 0 bases, with 9 bases left in between. This CDR3 has 14 amino acids. The CDR3 loop reads CASSPYRANYGYTF. The CDR3 nucleotides read TGTGCCAGCAGCCCCTACAGGGCTAACTATGGCTACACCTTC.

The chain links TRBV18 to TRBJ2-3; 7 nucleotides align to TRBD2. The CDR3 consists of 14 residues. V was pared by 3 bases and J by 6 bases, with 6 bases of the junction left unmatched. Per germline, CDR1 KGHSH and CDR2 LQKENI. The CDR3 DNA follows: TGTGCCAGCTCACCCGGACTAGAGAGGGATACGCAGTATTTT. This sequence encodes CASSPGLERDTQYF. Using reference TRBV18 and TRBJ2-3 for the parts outside the CDR3, the full variable domain is NAGVMQNPRHLVRRRGQEARLRCSPMKGHSHVYWYRQLPEEGLKFMVYLQKENIIDESGMPKERFSAEFPKEGPSILRIQQVVRGDSAAYFCASSPGLERDTQYFGPGTRLTVL.

This clone has a single count. The gene calls are TRBV6-2 or TRBV6-3 and TRBJ1-1; the D gene is possibly TRBD1 (5 bases). Germline V gene data show CDR1 as MNHEY and CDR2 as SVGEGT. V lost 2 bases and J lost 6, with 16 bases in between. CDR3 length: 15 residues. Written as DNA, the CDR3 is TGTGCCAGCAGTTACCAGGGAAAGCTCGACGCTGAAGCTTTCTTT. Protein product: CASSYQGKLDAEAFF.

The V call is TRBV24-1, the J call TRBJ2-1, with 7 bases that match TRBD2. Germline lookup yields CDR1 KGHDR and CDR2 SFDVKD. This CDR3 spans 18 amino acids. After removal of 3 bases from V and 0 bases from J, the junction contained 10 bases not matched to a gene. The CDR3 spells CATSDDLTSVGSYNEQFF. The CDR3, as DNA: TGTGCCACCAGTGATGACCTCACTAGCGTAGGCTCCTACAATGAGCAGTTCTTC.

The chain carries TRBV5-4 and TRBJ1-6; D remains ambiguous. The CDR3 consists of 16 residues. The ends were cut back, 0 bases at V and 0 bases at J, with 7 bases in the middle. CDR1 and CDR2 from the germline V gene are SGHNT and YYREEE (reference sequence). CDR3 residues: CASSLVGSSYNSPLHF. The CDR3 DNA follows: TGTGCCAGCAGCTTGGTCGGCAGCTCCTATAATTCACCCCTCCACTTT.

This chain uses TRBV5-8 with TRBJ2-1; D is unclear. V was shortened by 0 bases and J by 10 bases, with 5 bases between the two germline ends. The length of the CDR3 is 11 residues. Germline loops: CDR1 SGHTS, CDR2 YDEGEE. CDR3 sequence (DNA): TGTGCCAGCAGCTTGGCACGGGAGCAGTTCTTC. It translates to CASSLAREQFF.

The chain joins TRBV7-2 to TRBJ2-7, with D uncertain. The germline V and J ends were trimmed by 5 bases and 0 bases, with 14 bases remaining between them. CDR1 and CDR2 from the germline V gene are SGHTA and FQGNSA. There are 15 residues in the CDR3. The CDR3 sequence is CASSPGPAPSYEQYF. CDR3 DNA sequence: TGTGCCAGCAGCCCAGGCCCAGCACCCTCCTACGAGCAGTACTTC. Supplemented by reference TRBV7-2 and TRBJ2-7, the full variable domain reads GAGVSQSPSNKVTEKGKDVELRCDPISGHTALYWYRQSLGQGLEFLIYFQGNSAPDKSGLPSDRFSAERTGGSVSTLTIQRTQQEDSAVYLCASSPGPAPSYEQYFGPGTRLTVT.

V gene TRBV6-1 combines with J gene TRBJ2-3, with D maybe TRBD1 (6 bases). Trimming pared 1 base from V and 3 bases from J, leaving 8 bases between. Germline assignment: CDR1 MNHNS and CDR2 SASEGT. CDR3 length equals 14 residues. CDR3 nucleotides: TGTGCCAGCAGTGAAGTCCAGGGGACAGATACGCAGTATTTT. As protein: CASSEVQGTDTQYF.